The 15 T cell receptor beta chains reported below all come from one sample, sequenced in a study of blood T cell repertoires in COVID-19 (dated by TCRdb to 2018 to 2020). Libraries came from the immunoSEQ multiplex PCR assay. This immuneACCESS table, as held by TCRdb, lists in-frame sequences with V and J called but not all clones. Of the missing ones, under half trace to an unresolved V gene in checked studies; the others have no known cause. In this sample the table shows approximately 100,000 clones, around 87% of which occur a single time. The ten largest clones take up around 10% of the sample. The sample comprised peripheral blood. These receptors originate from a woman in her twenties or thirties with acute or convalescent COVID-19.

V is TRBV7-3 and J is TRBJ2-1, with 7 bases fitting TRBD1. The V segment lost 2 bases and the J segment 10 bases; nucleotides outside the gene matches: 11. The CDR3 extends over 15 amino acids. In germline, CDR1 is SGHTA, CDR2 FQGTGA. CDR3 residues: CASSLRGGPTGEQFF. Written as DNA, the CDR3 is TGTGCCAGCAGCTTACGAGGGGGCCCCACTGGGGAGCAGTTCTTC.

The chain combines TRBV7-8 with TRBJ1-6, with a possible D match to TRBD1 (5 bases). The germline CDR1 and CDR2 sequences are SGHVS and FQNEAQ. The V gene lost 1 base and the J gene lost 7 bases, with 14 bases spanning the gap. The CDR3 has 16 amino acids. The CDR3, as DNA: TGTGCCAGCAGCTTAGGGACCCTAGGGGCGAATTCACCCCTCCACTTT. Translated: CASSLGTLGANSPLHF.

This clone has more than one count but fewer than ten. V is TRBV4-1 and J is TRBJ2-3; TRBD2 matches at 10 bases. This CDR3 is built from 17 residues. V was clipped by 1 base and J by 1 base; unmatched bases: 5. CDR1 and CDR2 from the germline V gene are MGHRA and YSYEKL. The CDR3 bases are TGCGCCAGCAGCCAAGTCAGGGGGACTAGCGGCACAGATACGCAGTATTTT. This translates into CASSQVRGTSGTDTQYF.

The rearrangement uses TRBV15 and TRBJ1-1; D unclear. The length of the CDR3 is 13 residues. With 1 base removed from V and 8 bases from J, the gap between germline ends came to 11 bases. CDR1 LNHNV and CDR2 YYDKDF come from the germline V gene (reference sequence). CDR3 sequence (DNA): TGTGCCACCAGCAGAGCTTACTCTAGAGAAGCTTTCTTT. Residues: CATSRAYSREAFF.

A single count supports this clone. The V and J genes are TRBV6-2 or TRBV6-3 and TRBJ1-2; a possible D gene is TRBD1 (6 bases). The V and J ends lost 4 bases and 4 bases respectively, with 16 bases between them. In germline, CDR1 is MNHEY, CDR2 SVGEGT. The CDR3 consists of 15 residues. Here the CDR3 reads CASSSLAQGRYGYTF. CDR3 nucleotide sequence: TGTGCCAGCAGTTCCCTTGCACAGGGCCGCTATGGCTACACCTTC.

In nucleotides, the CDR3 is TGTGCCAGCAGCTGGGGGACAGGGGGAGGCTACGAGCAGTACTTC. This codes for CASSWGTGGGYEQYF. J is TRBJ2-7 and V is TRBV5-4; 11 bases are a match to TRBD1. CDR3 length: 15 amino acids. With 3 bases clipped from V and 3 bases from J, the junction kept 5 bases outside the gene matches. Germline lookup yields CDR1 SGHNT and CDR2 YYREEE (reference sequence).

The rearrangement uses TRBV6-5 and TRBJ1-4; 11 nucleotides match TRBD1. Unmatched junction bases numbered 0, after V lost 2 bases and J lost 4 bases. The CDR3 is made up of 15 amino acids. Germline V lookup: CDR1 MNHEY, CDR2 SVGAGI. CDR3 sequence reads: CASSYGTGGNEKLFF. CDR3 bases: TGTGCCAGCAGTTACGGGACAGGGGGTAATGAAAAACTGTTTTTT.

This clone was seen just once. J is TRBJ1-2 and V is TRBV28, with D perhaps TRBD1 (6 bases). Germline assignment: CDR1 MDHEN and CDR2 SYDVKM. V lost 3 bases to trimming and J lost 7 bases, with 9 bases between them. The CDR3 covers 12 residues. DNA of the CDR3: TGTGCCAGCAGTTTCGACAGGTTTGGCTACACCTTC. This gives the protein CASSFDRFGYTF.

CDR3 nucleotides: TGTGCCAGCAGGTCAGGGGTGTGGAATCAGCCCCAGCATTTT. Its protein is CASRSGVWNQPQHF. The chain uses TRBV28 and TRBJ1-5; possible D gene TRBD1, 6 bases. Deletions cut 6 bases from V and 4 bases from J, with 13 bases between. The CDR3 totals 14 residues. CDR1 is MDHEN, CDR2 SYDVKM, per germline.

The rearrangement uses TRBV2 and TRBJ2-7, with 7 nucleotides matching TRBD1. This CDR3 has 12 amino acids. V shed 6 bases and J 6 bases; nucleotides not matched to a gene: 5. Germline CDR1 and CDR2: SNHLY and FYNNEI. CDR3 sequence (DNA): TGTGCCAGCAGGGGGACAGTTCCCGAGCAGTACTTC. Residues: CASRGTVPEQYF.

J is TRBJ2-1 and V is TRBV11-2, with TRBD2 matching 7 bases. Germline CDR1 is SGHAT and CDR2 is FQNNGV. V lost 5 bases to trimming and J lost 3 bases; unmatched junction nucleotides: 7. The CDR3 consists of 15 residues. CDR3 amino acids: CASSLTSEVYNEQFF. CDR3 coding DNA: TGTGCCAGCAGCCTTACTAGCGAGGTCTACAATGAGCAGTTCTTC.

A single count supports this clone. J is TRBJ2-1 and V is TRBV15, with 11 nucleotides matching TRBD2. Trimming cost V 4 bases and J 6 bases; bases outside gene matches: 5. CDR1 and CDR2 (germline): LNHNV, YYDKDF (reference sequence). The CDR3 has 15 amino acids. In nucleotides, the CDR3 is TGTGCCACCAGCATCATAGCGGGGGGGTTCAATGAGCAGTTCTTC. It encodes CATSIIAGGFNEQFF.

This clone was observed a single time. This chain links TRBV4-1 with TRBJ1-4; 9 bases line up with TRBD1. The V segment lost 0 bases and the J segment 10 bases; nucleotides outside the gene matches: 15. Looked up from germline, CDR1 is MGHRA and CDR2 is YSYEKL. CDR3 length: 18 residues. The CDR3 spells CASSQDWGAAGTGRKLFF. DNA for the CDR3: TGCGCCAGCAGCCAAGATTGGGGGGCGGCCGGGACAGGGAGAAAACTGTTTTTT.

The chain has TRBV18 and TRBJ2-7; TRBD1 agrees at 11 bases. Germline V lookup: CDR1 KGHSH, CDR2 LQKENI. The CDR3 totals 13 residues. Unmatched junction bases numbered 1, after V lost 3 bases and J lost 6 bases. DNA of the CDR3: TGTGCCAGCTCACCCGGGACAGGGGGCGAGCAGTACTTC. Translation: CASSPGTGGEQYF.

J is TRBJ1-3 and V is TRBV6-5; a possible D gene is TRBD1 (5 bases). CDR3 length: 16 residues. Germline V CDR1 and CDR2: MNHEY, SVGAGI. Between the trimmed V and J ends, which lost 2 bases and 2 bases, there was a span of 13 bases. CDR3 loop: CASSYTAGLAGNTIYF. CDR3 nucleotides: TGTGCCAGCAGTTACACGGCAGGGTTAGCTGGAAACACCATATATTTT.